This TCR beta chain was observed in a study of blood T cell repertoires in COVID-19. Study background: COVID-19 samples from acute and convalescent phases originated in the United States, Italy and Spain.

This table comes from immunoSEQ multiplex PCR, and its TCRdb copy is limited to in-frame clones, with some not included. This repertoire shows roughly 330,000 clones, about 91% found once; its top ten account for more than 7.5%. A Seattle source enrolled patients during active infection and followed them longitudinally. As concerns this clone: The sample has other DNA sequences that encode this CDR3 too.

The receptor's source is a man younger than 40 with COVID-19, enrolled during active disease. Sample: peripheral blood.

This CDR3 is CASSLTGVNTEAFF. The CDR3 coding sequence is TGTGCCAGCAGCTTGACAGGGGTGAACACTGAAGCTTTCTTT. The V call is TRBV5-4, the J call TRBJ1-1, with TRBD1 matching 7 bases. Trimming at V came to 1 base and at J to 0 bases, leaving 0 bases not matched to a gene. CDR1 is SGHNT, CDR2 YYREEE, per germline (reference sequence). This CDR3 comprises 14 residues.